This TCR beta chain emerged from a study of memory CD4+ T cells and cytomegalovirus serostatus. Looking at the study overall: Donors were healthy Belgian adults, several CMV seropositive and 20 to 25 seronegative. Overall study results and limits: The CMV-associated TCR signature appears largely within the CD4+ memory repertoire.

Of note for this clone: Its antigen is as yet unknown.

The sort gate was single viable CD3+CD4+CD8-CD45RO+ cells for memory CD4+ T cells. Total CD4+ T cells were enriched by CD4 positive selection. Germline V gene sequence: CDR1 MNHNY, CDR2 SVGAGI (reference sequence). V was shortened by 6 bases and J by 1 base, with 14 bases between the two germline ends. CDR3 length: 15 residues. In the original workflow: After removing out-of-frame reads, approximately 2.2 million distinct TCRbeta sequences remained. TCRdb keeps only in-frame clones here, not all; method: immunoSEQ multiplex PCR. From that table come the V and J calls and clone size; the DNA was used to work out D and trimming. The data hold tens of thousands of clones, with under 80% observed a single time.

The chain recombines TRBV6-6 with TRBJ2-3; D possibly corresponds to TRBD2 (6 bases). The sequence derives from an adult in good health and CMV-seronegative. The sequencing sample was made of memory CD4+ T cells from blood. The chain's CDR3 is CASSDRERGTDTQYF. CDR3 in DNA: TGTGCCAGCAGCGATCGGGAGCGGGGCACAGATACGCAGTATTTT.